This T cell receptor beta chain was observed in a study of immune evolution from preneoplasia to lung adenocarcinoma. Study overall: HLA loss of heterozygosity: approximately 7.5% AIS, about 15% MIA, over 30% ADC, none AAH.

For this clone: Its specificity is unknown.

Whole-study results and caveats: Later-stage lesions appeared to have more T cells, more diversity, less clonality. Top clone frequencies peaked in normal lung, apparently declining through invasive adenocarcinoma.

This table comes from immunoSEQ multiplex PCR, and its TCRdb copy is limited to in-frame clones, with some not included. The table includes some 37,000 clones, roughly 68% detected once. V was trimmed by 4 bases and J by 2 bases, leaving 11 bases between them. The CDR3 extends over 14 amino acids. The V gene's germline CDR1 is MNHNS and CDR2 SASEGT. The source of this sequence is a person between 60 and 70 years old with lung adenocarcinoma. Sequenced material: FFPE invasive lung adenocarcinoma tissue. V and J are TRBV6-1 and TRBJ1-1; D unresolved. The DNA of the CDR3 is TGTGCCAGCAGTGGGAGAGGGAGTAACACTGAAGCTTTCTTT. Translating it yields CASSGRGSNTEAFF.